The 13 T cell receptor beta chains listed next were all sequenced from one sample in a study of beta chain features in type 1 diabetes. The sequenced template was cDNA made from the entire isolated RNA. Sequencing used immunoSEQ multiplex PCR; TCRdb keeps in-frame clones, though not all of them. The sample contains fewer than 650,000 clones, around 16% of which appear only once. Specimen: naive CD4+ T cells from blood. All receptors derive from a man younger than 30 in good health.

This clone was counted a few times. This chain uses TRBV13 with TRBJ2-7; 12 positions agree with TRBD2. This CDR3 has 16 amino acids. Unmatched junction bases numbered 7, after V lost 3 bases and J lost 4 bases. Germline CDR1 and CDR2: PRHDT and FYEKMQ (reference sequence). The CDR3 spells CASSFQTSGRLYEQYF. DNA for the CDR3: TGTGCCAGCAGCTTTCAGACTAGCGGGAGATTGTACGAGCAGTACTTC.

This sequence joins TRBV28 and TRBJ2-1; perhaps TRBD2 as D (6 bases). Germline V gives CDR1 MDHEN, CDR2 SYDVKM. The CDR3 is 12 residues long. V was clipped by 6 bases and J by 12 bases, with 15 bases between them. CDR3 protein: CASSSTSPRQFF. The CDR3 region has the DNA TGTGCCAGCAGCTCCACTAGCCCTCGGCAGTTCTTC.

The V gene is TRBV7-3, the J gene TRBJ2-1, with D maybe TRBD2 (7 bases). Trimming pared 5 bases from V and 6 bases from J, leaving 20 bases between. Germline CDR1 reads SGHTA; CDR2 reads FQGTGA. The CDR3 is made up of 16 amino acids. Here the CDR3 DNA reads TGTGCCAGCAGCCGCCTCGGCGGGGGCATAATCAATGAGCAGTTCTTC. Translating it yields CASSRLGGGIINEQFF. The variable domain in full, completed from reference TRBV7-3 and TRBJ2-1, reads GAGVSQTPSNKVTEKGKYVELRCDPISGHTALYWYRQSLGQGPEFLIYFQGTGAADDSGLPNDRFFAVRPEGSVSTLKIQRTERGDSAVYLCASSRLGGGIINEQFFGPGTRLTVL.

The chain couples TRBV18 to TRBJ2-3; D gene ambiguous. The CDR3 is 16 amino acids. V lost 0 bases, J lost 2 bases, and 12 bases lay in between. The germline V gene encodes CDR1 KGHSH and CDR2 LQKENI. The CDR3 sequence: CASSPPRRQTTDTQYF. As DNA, the CDR3 is TGTGCCAGCTCACCACCGAGAAGACAAACCACAGATACGCAGTATTTT.

This clone was seen more than once but under ten times. The V call is TRBV28, the J call TRBJ2-7; unclear D gene. Per the germline V gene, CDR1 is MDHEN and CDR2 is SYDVKM. This CDR3 comprises 13 residues. The ends were cut back, 5 bases at V and 0 bases at J, with 8 bases in the middle. The CDR3 region is CASSSSNSYEQYF. The DNA for the CDR3 is TGTGCCAGCAGTAGTAGCAACTCCTACGAGCAGTACTTC.

This clone appeared a few times. The rearrangement uses TRBV7-2 and TRBJ2-1, with TRBD2 as a possible D gene (5 bases). V was cut by 4 bases and J by 12 bases, with 16 bases left in between. Germline values: CDR1 SGHTA, CDR2 FQGNSA. The CDR3 is made up of 13 amino acids. In DNA form, the CDR3 reads TGTGCCAGCAGCTATCCGGGTCGGGGTGGGCAGTTCTTC. Encoded protein: CASSYPGRGGQFF.

This clone appeared a few times. This chain uses TRBV28 with TRBJ2-1; D might be TRBD2 (6 bases). The CDR3 spans 13 residues. Between the trimmed V and J ends, which lost 10 bases and 12 bases, there was a span of 22 bases. The germline gives CDR1 MDHEN, CDR2 SYDVKM. The CDR3 coding sequence is TGTGCCATCAACAGCCCAGGGAGGAAAGGGCAGTTCTTC. This translates into CAINSPGRKGQFF.

The chain is built from TRBV28 and TRBJ1-2; tentatively, D is TRBD1 (5 bases). The CDR3 has 15 residues. From germline, CDR1 is MDHEN and CDR2 SYDVKM. Trimming removed 3 bases from V and 4 bases from J, with 15 bases in between. In DNA form, the CDR3 reads TGTGCCAGCAGTTTGCCCCCGGGGGGAAGCTATGGCTACACCTTC. Translating gives CASSLPPGGSYGYTF.

This clone was observed a handful of times. The chain carries TRBV28 and TRBJ1-2; the match to TRBD1 covers 7 bases. The CDR3 is made up of 13 amino acids. Germline V gives CDR1 MDHEN, CDR2 SYDVKM. V shed 10 bases, J shed 3 bases, and the junction held 8 bases outside the gene matches. The DNA for the CDR3 is TGTGCCACCCACAGGGGTCGGTACTATGGCTACACCTTC. Translation: CATHRGRYYGYTF.

This clone was counted only a few times. The V call is TRBV7-9, the J call TRBJ1-5, with TRBD1 matching over 7 bases. Trimming took 4 bases from V and 3 from J; bases not matched to a gene: 9. The CDR3 length is 16 residues. Looked up from germline, CDR1 is SEHNR and CDR2 is FQNEAQ (reference sequence). CDR3 sequence (DNA): TGTGCCAGCAGCTCGTGGGGGCAGGGGGACAATCAGCCCCAGCATTTT. This sequence encodes CASSSWGQGDNQPQHF.

This clone came up a few times. This specimen includes other DNA sequences encoding the same CDR3. The CDR3: CASSSTGGQETQYF. Written as DNA, the CDR3 is TGCGCCAGCAGCTCAACAGGGGGCCAAGAGACCCAGTACTTC. The chain carries TRBV5-1 and TRBJ2-5; 8 positions agree with TRBD1. This CDR3 spans 14 amino acids. Trimming cost V 3 bases and J 1 base; bases outside gene matches: 2. Germline V CDR1 and CDR2: SGHRS, YFSETQ.

A note on this clone: Other DNA sequences of this sample code for an identical CDR3. This chain joins TRBV7-2 and TRBJ2-1; perhaps TRBD1 as D (5 bases). The CDR3 totals 17 residues. V lost 1 base, J lost 0 bases, and 13 bases lay in between. Germline-derived CDR1 and CDR2 are SGHTA and FQGNSA. The CDR3 region is CASSLVWGRSSYNEQFF. The CDR3, as DNA: TGTGCCAGCAGCTTAGTATGGGGCAGGAGCTCCTACAATGAGCAGTTCTTC.

For this clone: A junction boundary mismatches the germline segment, possibly from a read error. The V gene is TRBV29-1, the J gene TRBJ1-1; D not certain. Per the germline V gene, CDR1 is SQVTM and CDR2 is ANQGSEA. The CDR3 extends over 13 amino acids. The CDR3 DNA reads as TGCAGCGTCGGTGGACGGACGAACCCTGAAGCTTTCTTT. This codes for CSVGGRTNPEAFF.